The table lists the clone carrying this T cell receptor beta chain with a count of one. The entry originates in a study of shared clonotypes between healthy human individuals. Donation came from healthy HIV-negative adults that had no recent acute infections or vaccinations. Data came from immunoSEQ multiplex PCR; TCRdb stores just in-frame clones and leaves some out. Here the sample spans 1.6 million or so clones, roughly 96% being singletons. Trimming left V 6 bases short and J 3 bases short, with 12 bases between. The CDR3 is 13 amino acids. CDR1 SNHLY and CDR2 FYNNEI come from the germline V gene.

Sequencing used naive CD4+ T cells sorted from blood. Subset described: CD45RA+ positively selected. This clonotype was obtained from a young man in good health. The chain is built from TRBV2 and TRBJ2-7; D gene uncertain. CDR3 sequence reads: CASREERFYEQYF. In DNA form, the CDR3 reads TGTGCCAGCAGAGAGGAGCGATTCTACGAGCAGTACTTC.